The clone carrying this T cell receptor beta chain was counted between two and nine times. Its antigen is currently unknown. Expressed TCRB transcripts got sequenced, as all isolated RNA was reverse transcribed. For naive, central memory and regulatory T cell samples, reads averaged around 3.5 million. The data were produced by immunoSEQ multiplex PCR, yet TCRdb's version contains in-frame clones alone and is incomplete. The profile shows 680,000 or so clones, less than 20% of them singletons. This CDR3 is 15 amino acids long. Germline trimming cut 6 bases from V and 2 bases from J; bases unmatched to any gene: 8. In germline, CDR1 is SGHTA, CDR2 FQGNSA. The data were taken from a study of beta chain features in type 1 diabetes. Overall study findings and caveats: In all four CD4+ subsets, TCRB CDR3 length was significantly, moderately reduced in type 1 diabetes.

The sequenced sample consisted of naive CD4+ T cells from blood. This clonotype was sampled from a man between 18 and 35 years old in good health. The chain couples TRBV7-2 to TRBJ2-3, with TRBD1 matching 7 bases. The CDR3 DNA follows: TGTGCCAGCAGTCCAAGAGGGACAGTCACAGATACGCAGTATTTT. Translation gives CASSPRGTVTDTQYF.